Below are 29 T cell receptor beta chains sequenced from a single sample in a study of T-cell memory formation after mild COVID-19. TCRdb reanalysed the 5' RACE reads using MiXCR and keeps one entry per CDR3 protein. The sample contains 560,000 or so distinct CDR3 sequences, around a sixth of which appear only once. Sequenced input: PBMCs or a T cell subset sorted from them (not recorded which). These receptors came from an adult woman who had mild COVID-19 (a few samples of this study predate the infection). Cell type and time point are not known.

The chain links TRBV4-2 to TRBJ1-4, with D possibly being TRBD1 (6 bases). Trimming took off 8 bases at V and 8 bases at J, with 15 bases between the two ends. This CDR3 is 13 amino acids long. CDR1 LGHNA and CDR2 YNFKEQ come from the germline V gene. The CDR3 region is CASGDRRGEKLFF. In DNA, the CDR3 is TGTGCCAGCGGAGACAGGAGGGGGGAAAAACTGTTTTTT.

This chain links TRBV5-1 with TRBJ2-3, with D maybe TRBD1 (6 bases). CDR1 is SGHRS and CDR2 is YFSETQ in the germline V gene. This CDR3 has 16 amino acids. Trimming cost V 4 bases and J 2 bases, with 17 bases left between them. CDR3 DNA: TGCGCCAGCAGCCCCGGACAGAGGGGGACCACAGATACGCAGTATTTT. Residues: CASSPGQRGTTDTQYF. Variable domain in full (rest from reference TRBV5-1 and TRBJ2-3): KAGVTQTPRYLIKTRGQQVTLSCSPISGHRSVSWYQQTPGQGLQFLFEYFSETQRNKGNFPGRFSGRQFSNSRSEMNVSTLELGDSALYLCASSPGQRGTTDTQYFGPGTRLTVL.

This clonotype was seen more than once but under ten times. The chain couples TRBV7-6 to TRBJ2-7; D uncertain. Trimming stripped 8 bases from V and 6 bases from J, with 5 bases between. Germline V gene lookup returns CDR1 SGHVS and CDR2 FNYEAQ. The CDR3 totals 9 residues. Here the CDR3 reads CASCCEQYF. The DNA of the CDR3 is TGTGCCAGCTGCTGCGAGCAGTACTTC. Filled out from reference TRBV7-6 and TRBJ2-7, the complete variable domain reads GAGVSQSPRYKVTKRGQDVALRCDPISGHVSLYWYRQALGQGPEFLTYFNYEAQQDKSGLPNDRFSAERPEGSISTLTIQRTEQRDSAMYRCASCCEQYFGPGTRLTVT.

This clonotype appeared a few times. The chain has TRBV12-3 or TRBV12-4 and TRBJ2-1; 10 bases fit TRBD2. The CDR3 extends over 16 amino acids. V lost 5 bases and J lost 4; bases outside the gene matches: 8. The CDR3 sequence: CASSPPLAGAYNEQFF. CDR3 coding DNA: TGTGCCAGCAGTCCCCCTCTAGCGGGAGCTTACAATGAGCAGTTCTTC.

This clonotype has more than one count but fewer than ten. This sequence joins TRBV25-1 and TRBJ2-1, with no clear D. Germline V CDR1 and CDR2: MGHDK, SYGVNS. V was cut by 3 bases and J by 5 bases, with 14 bases left in between. The CDR3 sequence is 15 residues long. The DNA for the CDR3 is TGTGCCAGCAGTGACTGGACCGCGGCCAACAATGAGCAGTTCTTC. Its protein product is CASSDWTAANNEQFF.

This clonotype appeared many times. The V and J genes are TRBV7-3 and TRBJ2-3; D is tentatively TRBD1 or TRBD2 (6 bases each). The V gene lost 3 bases and the J gene lost 5 bases, with 9 bases spanning the gap. Germline values: CDR1 SGHTA, CDR2 FQGTGA. The CDR3 is 13 residues long. Here the CDR3 reads CASSLGGRDTQYF. The CDR3 nucleotides read TGTGCCAGCAGCTTGGGGGGCAGAGATACGCAGTATTTT. Looking up the rest from reference TRBV7-3 and TRBJ2-3 gives the full variable domain: GAGVSQTPSNKVTEKGKYVELRCDPISGHTALYWYRQSLGQGPEFLIYFQGTGAADDSGLPNDRFFAVRPEGSVSTLKIQRTERGDSAVYLCASSLGGRDTQYFGPGTRLTVL.

This chain uses TRBV20-1 with TRBJ2-1; TRBD2 matches at 9 bases. Germline CDR1 is DFQATT and CDR2 is SNEGSKA (reference sequence). V shed 3 bases and J 5 bases; nucleotides not matched to a gene: 14. This CDR3 has 17 amino acids. The CDR3 loop reads CSASIAGGPGFHNEQFF. CDR3 bases: TGCAGTGCTAGTATTGCGGGAGGGCCGGGGTTTCACAATGAGCAGTTCTTC.

The chain is built from TRBV7-2 and TRBJ1-6; D gene unclear. The CDR3 runs to 15 residues. In germline, CDR1 is SGHTA, CDR2 FQGNSA. V was shortened by 1 base and J by 5 bases, with 9 bases between the two germline ends. CDR3 coding DNA: TGTGCCAGCAGCTTAGGCATACAGCATAATTCACCCCTCCACTTT. Protein product: CASSLGIQHNSPLHF.

This clonotype was detected only a few times. The rearrangement joins TRBV4-1 to TRBJ2-3, with D perhaps assigned TRBD1 or TRBD2 (6 bases each). CDR1 is MGHRA and CDR2 is YSYEKL in the germline V gene. The length of the CDR3 is 14 residues. Trimming left V 4 bases short and J 7 bases short, with 15 bases between. The CDR3 is CASSPGGRAHTQYF. The CDR3 DNA reads as TGCGCCAGCAGCCCCGGGGGCAGGGCCCATACGCAGTATTTT.

This clonotype occurred a few times. The gene calls are TRBV7-6 and TRBJ2-1, with D perhaps matching TRBD2 (5 bases). CDR1 and CDR2 (germline): SGHVS, FNYEAQ. The CDR3 has 15 residues. V lost 5 bases, J lost 2 bases, and 13 bases lay in between. The CDR3 spells CASSEGFGAYNEQFF. The CDR3 bases are TGTGCCAGCAGCGAGGGTTTTGGCGCCTACAATGAGCAGTTCTTC.

J is TRBJ1-5 and V is TRBV7-2; no clear D gene. Germline CDR1 SGHTA, CDR2 FQGNSA. Trimming left V 1 base short and J 2 bases short, with 6 bases between. This CDR3 is built from 14 residues. Here the CDR3 reads CASSLVDGNQPQHF. The CDR3 region has the DNA TGTGCCAGCAGCTTAGTGGACGGCAATCAGCCCCAGCATTTT.

A few counts support this clonotype. The chain employs TRBV9 and TRBJ1-1, with D possibly TRBD1 on 6 matching bases. The CDR3 spans 14 residues. Germline values: CDR1 SGDLS, CDR2 YYNGEE. V was trimmed by 3 bases and J by 3 bases, leaving 12 bases between them. CDR3 bases: TGTGCCAGCAGCGGCGGGACAATAGACACTGAAGCTTTCTTT. The encoded protein is CASSGGTIDTEAFF.

This clonotype was counted only a few times. The V and J genes are TRBV11-2 and TRBJ2-7; D ambiguous. Germline CDR1 and CDR2: SGHAT and FQNNGV. The CDR3 contains 13 residues. V gave up 6 bases and J gave up 2 bases, with 11 bases separating them. CDR3 DNA sequence: TGTGCCAGCAGTCCTGATATCCCCTACGAGCAGTACTTC. Protein: CASSPDIPYEQYF.

This clonotype was observed a few times. The chain couples TRBV6-5 to TRBJ2-2; 14 nucleotides match TRBD2. V was clipped by 6 bases and J by 0 bases; unmatched bases: 9. The CDR3 length is 19 residues. Germline CDR1 MNHEY, CDR2 SVGAGI. CDR3 in amino acids: CASRRLAGGLPSNTGELFF. DNA for the CDR3: TGTGCCAGCAGGAGACTAGCGGGGGGGCTTCCCTCGAACACCGGGGAGCTGTTTTTT.

This clonotype was counted at least ten times. The V call is TRBV27, the J call TRBJ2-7, with D tentatively TRBD1 (6 bases). The CDR3 contains 13 residues. CDR1 and CDR2 from the germline V gene are MNHEY and SMNVEV (reference sequence). V dropped 4 bases and J dropped 1 base, with 8 bases sitting between them. The CDR3 nucleotides read TGTGCCAGCAGTTCCAGGGGTTCCTACGAGCAGTACTTC. This translates into CASSSRGSYEQYF.

The V gene is TRBV11-2, the J gene TRBJ2-1; D remains ambiguous. This CDR3 has 12 amino acids. CDR1 is SGHAT and CDR2 is FQNNGV in the germline V gene. The V end lost 2 bases, the J end lost 7 bases, and 6 bases lay between the germline ends. CDR3 DNA sequence: TGTGCCAGCAGCTTAAACGAGAATGAGCAGTTCTTC. Translated: CASSLNENEQFF.

The rearrangement joins TRBV3-1 to TRBJ1-5; unclear D gene. This CDR3 spans 13 amino acids. CDR1 LGHDT and CDR2 YNNKEL come from the germline V gene (reference sequence). Trimming took off 4 bases at V and 4 bases at J, with 8 bases between the two ends. The DNA of the CDR3 is TGTGCCAGCAGCCCAACTGCAAATCAGCCCCAGCATTTT. Its protein product is CASSPTANQPQHF.

This chain joins TRBV9 and TRBJ1-1; D unclear. With 4 bases removed from V and 0 bases from J, the gap between germline ends came to 13 bases. This CDR3 contains 15 residues. Germline-derived CDR1 and CDR2 are SGDLS and YYNGEE. DNA of the CDR3: TGTGCCAGCAGCTCCCGCGGGGTTGTGAACACTGAAGCTTTCTTT. It is translated as CASSSRGVVNTEAFF.

The chain recombines TRBV15 with TRBJ2-7; D not resolved. The germline V gene encodes CDR1 LNHNV and CDR2 YYDKDF (reference sequence). V shed 4 bases and J shed 7 bases, with 17 bases lying between them. CDR3 size: 14 residues. The CDR3 DNA follows: TGTGCCACCAGCAATAGGACGAGTCGAGATGAGCAGTACTTC. This sequence encodes CATSNRTSRDEQYF.

The chain couples TRBV12-3 or TRBV12-4 to TRBJ2-3; D remains unclear. The CDR3 extends over 14 amino acids. The germline V and J ends were trimmed by 4 bases and 6 bases, with 14 bases remaining between them. The CDR3 nucleotides read TGTGCCAGCAGTTCCATTGCGATCTACGATACGCAGTATTTT. It yields the protein CASSSIAIYDTQYF.

This clonotype was seen a few times. The V and J genes are TRBV20-1 and TRBJ2-7; TRBD1 is a possible D gene (6 bases). Germline CDR1 reads DFQATT; CDR2 reads SNEGSKA (reference sequence). CDR3 length: 16 residues. Trimming removed 1 base from V and 0 bases from J, with 16 bases in between. Here the CDR3 DNA reads TGCAGTGCTAGAGCCCCTGCCCGGACAGCCTCCTACGAGCAGTACTTC. Its protein is CSARAPARTASYEQYF.

This rearrangement joins TRBV4-2 to TRBJ1-1; D unresolved. The CDR3 consists of 17 residues. Germline V gives CDR1 LGHNA, CDR2 YNFKEQ. V lost 6 bases and J 1 base, leaving 21 bases between the germline ends. CDR3 region: CASSYQQSQRWNTEAFF. CDR3 nucleotide sequence: TGTGCCAGCAGTTACCAACAATCACAGAGGTGGAACACTGAAGCTTTCTTT.

The chain couples TRBV7-2 to TRBJ2-1; D unclear. CDR1 is SGHTA, CDR2 FQGNSA, per germline. V dropped 1 base and J dropped 0 bases, with 10 bases sitting between them. This CDR3 comprises 16 residues. The CDR3 loop is CASSLDGRHSYNEQFF. The CDR3 DNA follows: TGTGCCAGCAGCTTAGATGGGCGGCACTCCTACAATGAGCAGTTCTTC.

The CDR3, as DNA: TGTGCCAGCAGGGAGGGGACCTACAATGAGCAGTTCTTC. This encodes CASREGTYNEQFF. This chain connects TRBV12-3 or TRBV12-4 to TRBJ2-1; the D gene is possibly TRBD2 (6 bases). The CDR3 is made up of 13 amino acids. The ends were cut back, 6 bases at V and 2 bases at J, with 8 bases in the middle.

The chain couples TRBV15 to TRBJ2-7; 14 bases are shared with TRBD2. There are 17 residues in the CDR3. Germline V gives CDR1 LNHNV, CDR2 YYDKDF (reference sequence). Trimming at V came to 1 base and at J to 3 bases, leaving 5 bases not matched to a gene. The CDR3 bases are TGTGCCACCAGCAGAGCTAAGGGGACTAGCGGGGGCTACGAGCAGTACTTC. Its protein is CATSRAKGTSGGYEQYF. The full variable domain, its missing parts supplied by reference TRBV15 and TRBJ2-7, is DAMVIQNPRYQVTQFGKPVTLSCSQTLNHNVMYWYQQKSSQAPKLLFHYYDKDFNNEADTPDNFQSRRPNTSFCFLDIRSPGLGDTAMYLCATSRAKGTSGGYEQYFGPGTRLTVT.

CDR3 in DNA: TGTGCCAGCAGTTCCGAGCGAAACAATGAGCAGTTCTTC. Its protein is CASSSERNNEQFF. The chain joins TRBV7-2 to TRBJ2-1; D is unresolved. Looked up from germline, CDR1 is SGHTA and CDR2 is FQGNSA. This CDR3 contains 13 residues. With 6 bases removed from V and 5 bases from J, the gap between germline ends came to 11 bases.

V gene TRBV4-1 combines with J gene TRBJ2-7; 7 bases map to TRBD1. From germline, CDR1 is MGHRA and CDR2 YSYEKL. The junction had 18 bases not matched to a gene; V was cut back by 1 base and J by 3 bases. The CDR3 covers 19 residues. Written as DNA, the CDR3 is TGCGCCAGCAGCCAAGTGTTCACGAGAGGGGGCGCCGATCGCTACGAGCAGTACTTC. This sequence encodes CASSQVFTRGGADRYEQYF.

This clonotype was counted between two and nine times. Its ends do not fully match the called genes, so a read error is possible. The CDR3 DNA follows: TGTGCCAGCAGTTCGCGGGACACGTTGAACTTC. Its translation: CASSSRDTLNF. This chain connects TRBV7-8 to TRBJ2-7; D possibly matches TRBD1 or TRBD2 (6 bases each). CDR3 size: 11 residues. Per germline, CDR1 SGHVS and CDR2 FQNEAQ.

V and J are TRBV20-1 and TRBJ2-5; TRBD1 matches 7 bases. Germline CDR1 is DFQATT and CDR2 is SNEGSKA (reference sequence). Trimming took 4 bases from V and 5 from J; bases not matched to a gene: 7. This CDR3 has 13 amino acids. The CDR3 coding sequence is TGCAGTGCTACCTCAGGGGGAATGGAGACCCAGTACTTC. It encodes CSATSGGMETQYF.